This T cell receptor (beta chain) was identified in a study of CD8 T cells in ankylosing spondylitis. Whole-study findings and limits: Significant enrichment of disease-linked clones was reportedly seen in matched ankylosing spondylitis synovial fluid. Made up of eight highly homologous variants, a TCR beta motif appeared characteristic of ankylosing spondylitis blood. Disease-linked clones bore a CD8+ phenotype and were relatively rare in peripheral blood.

Each TCR beta library was made by quantitative 5'-RACE that incorporated molecular barcodes. TCRdb processed the 5' RACE reads anew with MiXCR; each CDR3 protein has one entry. The sample records 85,000 to 100,000 distinct CDR3 sequences, around 10% being singletons. This clonotype turned up a few times. Its antigen remains unidentified. Germline values: CDR1 SGHVS, CDR2 FNYEAQ. V gave up 5 bases and J gave up 5 bases; unmatched junction bases: 3. The CDR3 consists of 16 residues. The sequence was collected from a male donor with ankylosing spondylitis or in good health (not recorded which). The chain carries TRBV7-6 and TRBJ2-1; 16 nucleotides line up with TRBD2. Input material: blood, either unsorted or a sorted T cell fraction (not recorded which). CDR3 sequence: CASSAGLAGGHNEQFF. In DNA form, the CDR3 reads TGTGCCAGCAGCGCGGGACTAGCGGGGGGGCACAATGAGCAGTTCTTC.